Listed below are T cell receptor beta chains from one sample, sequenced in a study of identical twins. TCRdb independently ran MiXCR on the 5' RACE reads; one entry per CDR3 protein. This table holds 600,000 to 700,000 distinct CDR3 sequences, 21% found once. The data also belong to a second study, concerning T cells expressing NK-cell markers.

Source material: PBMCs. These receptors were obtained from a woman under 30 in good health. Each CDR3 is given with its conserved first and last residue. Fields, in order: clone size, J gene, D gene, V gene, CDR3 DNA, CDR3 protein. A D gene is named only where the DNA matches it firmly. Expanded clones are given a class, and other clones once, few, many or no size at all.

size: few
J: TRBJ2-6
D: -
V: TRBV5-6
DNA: TGTGCCAGCAGCTTCGGATACTCTGGGGCCAACGTCCTGACTTTC
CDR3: CASSFGYSGANVLTF

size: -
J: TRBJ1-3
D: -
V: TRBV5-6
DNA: TGTGCCAGCAGCTTGGAGGGTTACTCTGGAAACACCATATATTTT
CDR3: CASSLEGYSGNTIYF

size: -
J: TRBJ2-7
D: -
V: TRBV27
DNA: TGTGCCAGCAGTTTGGGGGGTCCATCCCTTCGGGAGCAGTACTTC
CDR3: CASSLGGPSLREQYF

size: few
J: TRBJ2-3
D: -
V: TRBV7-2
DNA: TGTGCCAGCAGCTTAGTATACCGAATCATGGATACGCAGTATTTT
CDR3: CASSLVYRIMDTQYF

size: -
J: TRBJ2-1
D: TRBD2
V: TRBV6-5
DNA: TGTGCCAGCAGTTCACTAGCGGGAGCGATCGATGAGCAGTTCTTC
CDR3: CASSSLAGAIDEQFF

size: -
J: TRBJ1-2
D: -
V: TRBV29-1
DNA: TGCAGCGTCGACGGGTTTAAGATCGGAGCCTACACCTTC
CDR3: CSVDGFKIGAYTF

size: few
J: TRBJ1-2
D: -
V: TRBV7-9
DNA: TGTGCCAGCAGTGATACCCGGACCTATGGCTACACCTTC
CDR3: CASSDTRTYGYTF

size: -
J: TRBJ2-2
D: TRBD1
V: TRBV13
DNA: TGTGCCAGCAGCCCCCGAGGACAGGGGGCCGGGGAGCTGTTTTTT
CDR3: CASSPRGQGAGELFF

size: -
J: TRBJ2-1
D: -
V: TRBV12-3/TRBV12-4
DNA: TGTGCCAGCAGTTCATCCGGGGCGACCTACAATGAGCAGTTCTTC
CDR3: CASSSSGATYNEQFF

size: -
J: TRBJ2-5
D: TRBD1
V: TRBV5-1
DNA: TGCGCCAGCAGCCAGACAGGGGTTTGGCAAGAGACCCAGTACTTC
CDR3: CASSQTGVWQETQYF

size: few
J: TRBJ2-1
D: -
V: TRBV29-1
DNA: TGCAGCGGGGGGAGGGGGATGAATGAGCAGTTCTTC
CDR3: CSGGRGMNEQFF

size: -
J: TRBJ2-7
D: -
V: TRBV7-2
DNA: TGTGCCAGCAGCTTATTGGGGAGCGGAGTCTACGAGCAGTACTTC
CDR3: CASSLLGSGVYEQYF

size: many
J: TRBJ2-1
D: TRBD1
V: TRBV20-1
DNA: TGCAGTGCTTTAGGGGACAGGGATTACAATGAGCAGTTCTTC
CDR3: CSALGDRDYNEQFF

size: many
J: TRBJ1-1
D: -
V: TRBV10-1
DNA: TGCGCCAGCAGTGAGACGACAGTGAACACTGAAGCTTTCTTT
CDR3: CASSETTVNTEAFF

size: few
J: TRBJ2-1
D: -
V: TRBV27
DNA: TGTGCCAGCAGTTCCCCTCCCAGGGCCAATGAGCAGTTCTTC
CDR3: CASSSPPRANEQFF